This passage covers 21 T cell receptor beta chains from one sample sequenced in a study of cytomegalovirus exposure and HLA in healthy donors. The PCR contained 60 Vbeta and 13 Jbeta primers. Assay: immunoSEQ multiplex PCR; the TCRdb copy retains only in-frame clones and omits some. The profile shows some 130,000 clones, more than 70% of them singletons. Input material: PBMCs. These receptors all come from a male donor in good health and CMV-seronegative.

This clone occurred a few times. J is TRBJ2-2 and V is TRBV4-3; 10 nucleotides align to TRBD1. CDR3 length: 16 residues. CDR1 is LGHNA, CDR2 YSLEER, per germline. Trimming removed 3 bases from V and 5 bases from J; junction bases left unmatched: 6. The CDR3 sequence is CASSQAPGQGTGELFF. CDR3 sequence (DNA): TGCGCCAGCAGCCAGGCACCGGGACAGGGGACCGGGGAGCTGTTTTTT.

The chain employs TRBV18 and TRBJ2-1; D ambiguous. Germline V gene sequence: CDR1 KGHSH, CDR2 LQKENI. The CDR3 is 14 amino acids. Trimming removed 5 bases from V and 1 base from J, with 9 bases in between. In DNA form, the CDR3 reads TGTGCCAGCTCATGGGCCCAGTCCTACAATGAGCAGTTCTTC. Amino acid sequence: CASSWAQSYNEQFF.

The chain links TRBV27 to TRBJ1-1, with TRBD1 matching over 9 bases. Trimming at V came to 5 bases and at J to 4 bases, leaving 5 bases not matched to a gene. The V gene's germline CDR1 is MNHEY and CDR2 SMNVEV (reference sequence). The CDR3 extends over 14 amino acids. In nucleotides, the CDR3 is TGTGCCAGCAGTATACAGGGGGCTCGCACTGAAGCTTTCTTT. This translates into CASSIQGARTEAFF.

The chain combines TRBV5-4 with TRBJ2-2; 13 bases map to TRBD2. Per germline, CDR1 SGHNT and CDR2 YYREEE (reference sequence). The CDR3 is made up of 18 amino acids. Losses at the gene ends were 4 bases for V and 0 bases for J; bases not matched to a gene: 6. The CDR3 region has the DNA TGTGCCAGCAGCCTGGGACTAGCGGGGCAAACGAACACCGGGGAGCTGTTTTTT. It encodes CASSLGLAGQTNTGELFF.

The V call is TRBV19, the J call TRBJ1-1, with D tentatively TRBD1 (6 bases). This CDR3 comprises 12 residues. Germline loops: CDR1 LNHDA, CDR2 SQIVND (reference sequence). Trimming took 5 bases from V and 6 from J, leaving 10 bases between them. The CDR3 spells CASSPRTAEAFF. CDR3 DNA sequence: TGTGCCAGTAGTCCTAGGACAGCTGAAGCTTTCTTT.

CDR3 sequence: CASSISLGRNSPLHF. The CDR3 DNA follows: TGTGCCAGTAGTATAAGCTTGGGGAGGAATTCACCCCTCCACTTT. The gene calls are TRBV19 and TRBJ1-6; no firm D call. The CDR3 extends over 15 amino acids. V lost 2 bases and J 7 bases, leaving 12 bases between the germline ends. Germline CDR1 LNHDA, CDR2 SQIVND (reference sequence). Looking up the rest from reference TRBV19 and TRBJ1-6 gives the full variable domain: DGGITQSPKYLFRKEGQNVTLSCEQNLNHDAMYWYRQDPGQGLRLIYYSQIVNDFQKGDIAEGYSVSREKKESFPLTVTSAQKNPTAFYLCASSISLGRNSPLHFGNGTRLTVT.

V is TRBV5-8 and J is TRBJ2-2; a weak D match, TRBD2 (6 bases). Germline lookup yields CDR1 SGHTS and CDR2 YDEGEE. Trimming left V 2 bases short and J 3 bases short, with 11 bases between. The CDR3 length is 15 residues. CDR3 residues: CASSFTGLHTGELFF. The CDR3 DNA follows: TGTGCCAGCAGCTTTACGGGACTCCACACCGGGGAGCTGTTTTTT.

J is TRBJ2-7 and V is TRBV29-1; 10 nucleotides align to TRBD1. V was pared by 0 bases and J by 4 bases, with 9 bases of the junction left unmatched. The CDR3 totals 16 residues. From germline, CDR1 is SQVTM and CDR2 ANQGSEA. The CDR3 region has the DNA TGCAGCGTTGAAGAGGCTTTGGGACAGGGGTTGTACGAGCAGTACTTC. This gives the protein CSVEEALGQGLYEQYF.

CDR3 region: CASSQTRANTEAFF. The CDR3 DNA reads TGTGCCAGCAGCCAAACGAGAGCGAACACTGAAGCTTTCTTT. This rearrangement joins TRBV4-2 to TRBJ1-1; D is ambiguous. The length of the CDR3 is 14 residues. The ends were cut back, 2 bases at V and 1 base at J, with 8 bases in the middle. The germline V gene has CDR1 LGHNA and CDR2 YNFKEQ.

The chain carries TRBV7-3 and TRBJ2-3; 7 bases map to TRBD1. Per the germline V gene, CDR1 is SGHTA and CDR2 is FQGTGA. The CDR3 totals 13 residues. V dropped 4 bases and J dropped 6; count of bases not matched to a gene: 4. Here the CDR3 DNA reads TGTGCCAGCAGCTCGACAGGGCGGGATACGCAGTATTTT. Its translation is CASSSTGRDTQYF.

This clone was counted between two and nine times. The chain uses TRBV6-4 and TRBJ1-1; D gene uncertain. The V and J ends lost 7 bases and 0 bases respectively, with 9 bases between them. The V gene's germline CDR1 is MRHNA and CDR2 SNTAGT. The CDR3 is 13 amino acids. CDR3 region: CASKRTMNTEAFF. In nucleotides, the CDR3 is TGTGCCAGCAAGCGGACGATGAACACTGAAGCTTTCTTT.

The chain has TRBV6-5 and TRBJ2-5; 7 bases are shared with TRBD2. CDR1 MNHEY and CDR2 SVGAGI come from the germline V gene. The trim removed 2 bases at V and 5 bases at J, leaving 11 bases unmatched. The CDR3 has 16 amino acids. The CDR3 DNA is TGTGCCAGCAGTTACCCTCGCGCGGGGGAGAGTGAGACCCAGTACTTC. Amino acid sequence: CASSYPRAGESETQYF.

The V call is TRBV29-1, the J call TRBJ2-2; 11 positions agree with TRBD1. The germline V gene has CDR1 SQVTM and CDR2 ANQGSEA. This CDR3 contains 14 residues. V lost 7 bases to trimming and J lost 7 bases; unmatched junction nucleotides: 8. CDR3 in amino acids: CSGGQGADNGELFF. CDR3 DNA: TGCAGCGGCGGACAGGGGGCTGATAACGGGGAGCTGTTTTTT.

This sequence joins TRBV4-1 and TRBJ2-5, with 7 bases fitting TRBD2. This CDR3 spans 17 amino acids. V lost 0 bases to trimming and J lost 5 bases; unmatched junction nucleotides: 12. Germline V gene sequence: CDR1 MGHRA, CDR2 YSYEKL. The CDR3 protein is CASSQDWGGITKETQYF. The CDR3 nucleotides are TGCGCCAGCAGCCAAGATTGGGGGGGTATAACCAAGGAGACCCAGTACTTC.

The chain has TRBV7-2 and TRBJ2-5, with D possibly TRBD1 on 6 matching bases. The end of the DNA aligns better with TRBJ2-7, so the J call may be wrong. This CDR3 region has 12 residues. CDR1 is SGHTA and CDR2 is FQGNSA in the germline V gene. CDR3 nucleotide sequence: TGTGCCAGCAGCGTACAGGGTTACGAGCAGTACTTC. This translates into CASSVQGYEQYF.

The chain uses TRBV19 and TRBJ2-1; 8 nucleotides agree with TRBD2. The V gene's germline CDR1 is LNHDA and CDR2 SQIVND (reference sequence). The CDR3 sequence is 12 residues long. V shed 8 bases, J shed 6 bases, and the junction held 3 bases outside the gene matches. The CDR3 sequence is CASSGGPNEQFF. The CDR3 region has the DNA TGTGCCAGTTCGGGGGGGCCCAATGAGCAGTTCTTC.

V usage is TRBV9 and J usage is TRBJ1-5, with TRBD1 as a possible D gene (5 bases). CDR3 length: 15 residues. V lost 0 bases and J 5 bases, leaving 12 bases between the germline ends. Germline-derived CDR1 and CDR2 are SGDLS and YYNGEE. CDR3: CASSVGGQHHQPQHF. CDR3 nucleotides: TGTGCCAGCAGCGTAGGAGGACAACACCATCAGCCCCAGCATTTT.

The chain is built from TRBV5-1 and TRBJ1-4, with 7 bases aligning to TRBD1. The length of the CDR3 is 15 residues. Trimming took 4 bases from V and 5 from J; bases not matched to a gene: 8. Germline V gene data show CDR1 as SGHRS and CDR2 as YFSETQ. The CDR3 DNA is TGCGCCAGCAGCCCACGGACAGGACGAAATGAAAAACTGTTTTTT. This encodes CASSPRTGRNEKLFF.

The chain combines TRBV14 with TRBJ2-5, with D possibly being TRBD1 (6 bases). The CDR3 is made up of 14 amino acids. Germline V CDR1 and CDR2: SGHDN, FVKESK. Trimming shortened V by 1 base and J by 5 bases, and 11 bases separated the two germline ends. The CDR3 loop reads CASSQVGAQETQYF. The CDR3, as DNA: TGTGCCAGCAGCCAAGTGGGGGCGCAGGAGACCCAGTACTTC. The full variable domain, completed using reference TRBV14 and TRBJ2-5, is EAGVTQFPSHSVIEKGQTVTLRCDPISGHDNLYWYRRVMGKEIKFLLHFVKESKQDESGMPNNRFLAERTGGTYSTLKVQPAELEDSGVYFCASSQVGAQETQYFGPGTRLLVL.

In its sample, this clone was seen a few times. J is TRBJ1-1 and V is TRBV9; TRBD1 is a possible D gene (6 bases). Trimming took off 1 base at V and 5 bases at J, with 12 bases between the two ends. The germline V gene encodes CDR1 SGDLS and CDR2 YYNGEE. There are 14 residues in the CDR3. CDR3 region: CASSVRGARTEAFF. The CDR3 nucleotides read TGTGCCAGCAGCGTACGGGGGGCAAGGACTGAAGCTTTCTTT.

CDR3 nucleotides: TGCGCCAGCAGCCGCCGACTAGCGGGGGAATCGCAGTATTTT. It encodes CASSRRLAGESQYF. The chain joins TRBV5-1 to TRBJ2-3; 12 nucleotides line up with TRBD2. The CDR3 is 14 amino acids. The germline V gene encodes CDR1 SGHRS and CDR2 YFSETQ. The J segment lost 10 bases and the V segment lost 4 bases, leaving 7 bases of the junction unmatched.